In this sample, the clone carrying this TCR beta chain turned up a few times. Its matching antigen is unknown. The sample belongs to a study of OX40 agonist ivuxolimab in advanced cancers. Study-wide background: Averaging around 60 years in age, with a range of roughly 20 to 79, the cohort was 80% to 90% male. General study points: Expanded clones were, on average, more numerous among CD8+ T cells than CD4+.

Here immunoSEQ multiplex PCR was the method, and the copy in TCRdb shows in-frame clones only, minus some. The sample shows about 62,000 clones, about 81% of them seen only once. Trimming cost V 4 bases and J 7 bases, with 14 bases left between them. The CDR3 covers 15 residues. From germline, CDR1 is SGHTA and CDR2 FQGNSA. The material sequenced was CD4+ or CD8+ T cells sorted from blood, taken in a trial of the OX40 agonist ivuxolimab. The TCR sequence derives from an adult with an advanced solid tumor such as melanoma, head and neck, liver or kidney cancer. The V gene is TRBV7-2, the J gene TRBJ1-6, with a tentative D call TRBD1 (5 bases). The CDR3 is CASSSSRAVNSPLHF. CDR3 nucleotides: TGTGCCAGCAGCTCGAGCAGGGCAGTGAATTCACCCCTCCACTTT. The full variable domain, rest sourced from reference TRBV7-2 and TRBJ1-6, is GAGVSQSPSNKVTEKGKDVELRCDPISGHTALYWYRQSLGQGLEFLIYFQGNSAPDKSGLPSDRFSAERTGGSVSTLTIQRTQQEDSAVYLCASSSSRAVNSPLHFGNGTRLTVT.